What follows are 8 T cell receptor beta chains derived from one specimen sequenced in a study of cytomegalovirus exposure and HLA in healthy donors. TCRdb keeps only in-frame clones here, not all; method: immunoSEQ multiplex PCR. The sample includes about 360,000 clones, about nine tenths of them seen just once. The sequenced material came from PBMCs. The receptors derive from a woman younger than 35 in good health and CMV-seronegative.

V usage is TRBV2 and J usage is TRBJ2-7, with no clear D. Deletions cut 3 bases from V and 2 bases from J, with 5 bases between. The CDR3 is 12 residues long. CDR1 and CDR2 (germline): SNHLY, FYNNEI. The CDR3 sequence: CASSDTAYEQYF. CDR3 DNA: TGTGCCAGCAGTGACACAGCCTACGAGCAGTACTTC.

This clone was picked up one time. The chain uses TRBV28 and TRBJ2-3; D gene uncertain. This CDR3 region has 13 residues. Germline CDR1 and CDR2: MDHEN and SYDVKM. V lost 6 bases, J lost 9 bases, and 16 bases lay in between. CDR3 residues: CASSSPSLETQYF. DNA for the CDR3: TGTGCCAGCAGCTCTCCCTCCCTAGAGACGCAGTATTTT. The complete variable domain, with remaining parts taken from reference TRBV28 and TRBJ2-3, reads DVKVTQSSRYLVKRTGEKVFLECVQDMDHENMFWYRQDPGLGLRLIYFSYDVKMKEKGDIPEGYSVSREKKERFSLILESASTNQTSMYLCASSSPSLETQYFGPGTRLTVL.

V gene TRBV6-4 combines with J gene TRBJ2-1; a possible D gene is TRBD2 (6 bases). This CDR3 spans 14 amino acids. From germline, CDR1 is MRHNA and CDR2 SNTAGT. The V end lost 2 bases, the J end lost 4 bases, and 9 bases lay between the germline ends. The CDR3 spells CASSDGEEYNEQFF. The CDR3 region has the DNA TGTGCCAGCAGTGACGGGGAGGAATACAATGAGCAGTTCTTC.

Only a few counts were recorded for this clone. The chain employs TRBV9 and TRBJ2-2; D call uncertain. Trimming took 3 bases from V and 7 from J, leaving 7 bases between them. Germline lookup yields CDR1 SGDLS and CDR2 YYNGEE. The CDR3 sequence is 12 residues long. CDR3 protein: CASSGSFGELFF. The CDR3 DNA sequence: TGTGCCAGCAGCGGTTCCTTCGGGGAGCTGTTTTTT.

This CDR3 reads CASSQVARATQPQHF. The CDR3 DNA reads as TGCGCCAGCAGCCAAGTCGCCAGGGCGACTCAGCCCCAGCATTTT. The chain combines TRBV4-1 with TRBJ1-5, with D possibly matching TRBD1 (5 bases). Looked up from germline, CDR1 is MGHRA and CDR2 is YSYEKL. V was clipped by 1 base and J by 6 bases, with 13 bases between them. There are 15 residues in the CDR3.

V usage is TRBV2 and J usage is TRBJ2-5; D unresolved. The CDR3 contains 14 residues. CDR1 SNHLY and CDR2 FYNNEI come from the germline V gene. V was shortened by 3 bases and J by 3 bases, with 11 bases between the two germline ends. CDR3 DNA sequence: TGTGCCAGCAGTGAGTTGCAGGTCAAAGAGACCCAGTACTTC. This sequence encodes CASSELQVKETQYF.

The V gene is TRBV5-1, the J gene TRBJ1-1; D may be TRBD1 (5 bases). This CDR3 region has 13 residues. CDR1 and CDR2 from the germline V gene are SGHRS and YFSETQ. V was trimmed by 2 bases and J by 4 bases, leaving 9 bases between them. The CDR3 nucleotides read TGCGCCAGCAGCTTAGTTAGGGGCACTGAAGCTTTCTTT. Amino acid sequence: CASSLVRGTEAFF.

This clone was seen more than once but under ten times. The V gene is TRBV6-1, the J gene TRBJ2-6; unclear D gene. The germline V gene encodes CDR1 MNHNS and CDR2 SASEGT. Between the trimmed V and J ends, which lost 4 bases and 1 base, there was a span of 5 bases. This CDR3 has 14 residues. The CDR3, as DNA: TGTGCCAGCAGTGCCTCGTCTGGGGCCAACGTCCTGACTTTC. Its translation is CASSASSGANVLTF.